These T cell receptor beta chains were read from a single sample in a study of cytomegalovirus exposure and HLA in healthy donors. TCRdb's copy holds only in-frame clones and misses some; the assay was immunoSEQ multiplex PCR. Of about 130,000 clones in the sample, about 66% were seen once. The sequenced sample consisted of PBMCs. These receptors came from a human donor in good health. CDR3s include the opening cysteine and the closing phenylalanine or tryptophan. The D gene is left open where the match is weak. The size entry is marked missing in some rows and otherwise reads once, few, many or a size class.

v_call	j_call	d_call	clone_size	cdr3_aa	cdr3_nt
TRBV19	TRBJ2-1	TRBD2	.	CASSPRLAVEQFF	TGTGCCAGTAGTCCGCGACTAGCGGTTGAGCAGTTCTTC
TRBV15	TRBJ1-5	TRBD1	.	CATSESGTGSSSLAVRPQHF	TGTGCCACCAGCGAATCCGGGACAGGGAGTTCTTCCCTAGCGGTTCGGCCCCAGCATTTT
TRBV28	TRBJ2-6	TRBD1	.	CASSSQGAPSGANVLTF	TGTGCCAGCAGTTCACAGGGGGCCCCCTCTGGGGCCAACGTCCTGACTTTC
TRBV5-1	TRBJ2-7	.	once	CASSSPGLNHYEQYF	TGCGCCAGCAGCTCCCCGGGACTTAACCACTACGAGCAGTACTTC
TRBV7-6	TRBJ2-2	TRBD2	.	CASSLEPSGKGTGELFF	TGTGCCAGCAGCTTAGAGCCTAGCGGGAAAGGGACCGGGGAGCTGTTTTTT
TRBV28	TRBJ2-2	TRBD1	.	CASRGPGGTGELFF	TGTGCCAGCAGGGGCCCAGGGGGCACCGGGGAGCTGTTTTTT
TRBV6-1	TRBJ1-2	.	.	CASSEGVGGSLDGYTF	TGTGCCAGCAGTGAAGGGGTGGGGGGGTCCCTCGATGGCTACACCTTC
TRBV19	TRBJ1-2	.	once	CASSIFFGSGYTF	TGTGCCAGTAGTATTTTCTTTGGGAGTGGCTACACCTTC
TRBV19	TRBJ2-5	TRBD1	once	CASSRDRAETQYF	TGTGCCAGTAGCCGGGACAGGGCGGAGACCCAGTACTTC
TRBV11-3	TRBJ1-1	.	few	CASSLLINTEAFF	TGTGCCAGCAGCCTCCTAATTAACACTGAAGCTTTCTTT
TRBV2	TRBJ2-3	TRBD2	.	CASSPTGTTDGVQYF	TGTGCCAGCAGCCCAACCGGGACTACGGACGGCGTGCAGTATTTT
TRBV10-3	TRBJ1-2	TRBD1	.	CAISVEGAHGYTF	TGTGCCATCAGTGTTGAGGGGGCGCATGGCTACACCTTC
TRBV19	TRBJ2-1	.	once	CASSLYTDLGEQFF	TGTGCCAGTAGCCTCTACACTGACTTGGGTGAGCAGTTCTTC
TRBV18	TRBJ2-3	TRBD1	.	CASSPPGGPSTDTQYF	TGTGCCAGCTCACCTCCAGGGGGCCCTAGCACAGATACGCAGTATTTT
TRBV7-9	TRBJ2-3	TRBD2	.	CASLADPRDTQYF	TGTGCCAGCCTAGCGGACCCGAGGGATACGCAGTATTTT
TRBV2	TRBJ2-3	TRBD1	once	CASTLDRVTTDTQYF	TGTGCCAGCACCTTGGACAGGGTAACGACAGATACGCAGTATTTT
TRBV2	TRBJ2-3	TRBD1	.	CASIREGAGDTQYF	TGTGCCAGCATCAGAGAGGGGGCCGGAGATACGCAGTATTTT
TRBV9	TRBJ2-3	.	few	CASSPLLGQRTDTQYF	TGTGCCAGCAGCCCCCTTTTGGGGCAGCGCACAGATACGCAGTATTTT
TRBV25-1	TRBJ1-2	.	.	CASSLPGGYGYTF	TGTGCCAGCAGTTTGCCGGGGGGCTATGGCTACACCTTC
TRBV7-3	TRBJ2-5	TRBD1	.	CASSLDRGSETQYF	TGTGCCAGCAGCTTAGACAGGGGGTCGGAGACCCAGTACTTC
TRBV18	TRBJ2-7	TRBD2	.	CASSPSSGSSYEQYF	TGTGCCAGCTCACCAAGTAGCGGGAGTTCCTACGAGCAGTACTTC
TRBV7-9	TRBJ1-5	.	.	CASSLDTGPYQPQHF	TGTGCCAGCAGCTTAGATACAGGCCCGTATCAGCCCCAGCATTTT
TRBV19	TRBJ2-1	TRBD2	.	CASSPGLAAYNEQFF	TGTGCCAGTAGTCCGGGACTAGCAGCCTACAATGAGCAGTTCTTC
TRBV5-4	TRBJ1-1	.	few	CASSLDRPNTEAFF	TGTGCCAGCAGCCTCGACAGACCAAACACTGAAGCTTTCTTT
TRBV6-1	TRBJ2-3	TRBD2	.	CASSGLGGSPSTDTQYF	TGTGCCAGCAGTGGTCTGGGCGGGAGCCCTAGCACAGATACGCAGTATTTT
TRBV19	TRBJ2-3	TRBD1	.	CASSADRGRTDTQYF	TGTGCCAGTAGTGCCGACAGGGGGCGAACAGATACGCAGTATTTT
TRBV7-6	TRBJ2-5	.	.	CASSLGTAQETQYF	TGTGCCAGCAGCTTAGGGACAGCCCAAGAGACCCAGTACTTC
TRBV29-1	TRBJ2-1	.	.	CSVPSSYNEQFF	TGCAGCGTCCCTAGCTCCTACAATGAGCAGTTCTTC
TRBV7-9	TRBJ2-5	TRBD2	.	CASSLGTTQETQYF	TGTGCCAGCAGCCTCGGGACTACACAAGAGACCCAGTACTTC
TRBV4-1	TRBJ2-5	TRBD1	.	CASSQGQGETQYF	TGCGCCAGCAGCCAAGGACAGGGAGAGACCCAGTACTTC
TRBV5-4	TRBJ2-1	TRBD2	few	CASSTGTSGYYNEQFF	TGTGCCAGCAGCACCGGGACTAGCGGATACTACAATGAGCAGTTCTTC
TRBV6-6	TRBJ2-7	.	.	CASSYDSYEQYF	TGTGCCAGCAGTTACGATAGCTACGAGCAGTACTTC
TRBV15	TRBJ2-7	TRBD2	.	CATGAGREPEQYF	TGTGCCACGGGGGCCGGGAGGGAGCCCGAGCAGTACTTC
TRBV6-5	TRBJ2-3	TRBD2	few	CASSYSPGLYNTQYF	TGTGCCAGCAGTTACAGTCCGGGACTATATAATACGCAGTATTTT
TRBV12-5	TRBJ2-2	.	once	CASGLVTGVTGELFF	TGTGCTAGTGGTTTGGTAACGGGGGTCACCGGGGAGCTGTTTTTT
TRBV28	TRBJ2-7	TRBD1	.	CASIPGQGVYEQYF	TGTGCCAGCATCCCGGGACAGGGGGTCTACGAGCAGTACTTC
TRBV7-9	TRBJ1-4	TRBD1	few	CASSPGQGSEKLFF	TGTGCCAGCAGCCCCGGACAGGGAAGTGAAAAACTGTTTTTT
TRBV9	TRBJ2-2	TRBD2	.	CASSVEGGGGTGELFF	TGTGCCAGCAGCGTAGAGGGCGGGGGGGGTACCGGGGAGCTGTTTTTT
TRBV19	TRBJ1-3	TRBD1	.	CASRIDRDSGNTIYF	TGTGCCAGTAGAATTGACCGGGACAGCGGAAACACCATATATTTT
TRBV19	TRBJ1-1	TRBD1	.	CASERQGRQGLAFF	TGTGCCAGTGAACGACAGGGGCGTCAAGGTCTGGCTTTCTTT
TRBV6-1	TRBJ2-7	TRBD2	.	CASSEVGLPSYEQYF	TGTGCCAGCAGTGAAGTGGGACTACCTTCCTACGAGCAGTACTTC
TRBV27	TRBJ1-5	TRBD1	few	CASSIRQGLYQPQHF	TGTGCCAGCAGTATCCGACAGGGGTTGTACCAGCCCCAGCATTTT
TRBV18	TRBJ2-5	.	.	CASSVRGGQGETQYF	TGTGCCAGCTCCGTCAGAGGGGGACAAGGAGAGACCCAGTACTTC
TRBV7-9	TRBJ2-7	.	.	CASSFPRGSTYEQYF	TGTGCCAGCAGCTTCCCCCGCGGGTCGACCTACGAGCAGTACTTC
TRBV20-1	TRBJ2-5	.	once	CSASAETQYF	TGCAGTGCTAGTGCGGAGACCCAGTACTTC
TRBV28	TRBJ2-1	TRBD2	many	CASRLPGLAREQFF	TGTGCCAGCAGACTTCCGGGACTAGCCCGTGAGCAGTTCTTC
TRBV27	TRBJ1-5	TRBD1	.	CASSPTGGSEPQHF	TGTGCCAGCAGTCCGACAGGGGGCAGCGAGCCCCAGCATTTT
TRBV7-3	TRBJ2-3	TRBD2	.	CASSLNGGGRATDTQYF	TGTGCCAGCAGCTTAAATGGTGGCGGGAGGGCAACAGATACGCAGTATTTT
TRBV4-1	TRBJ2-3	TRBD2	.	CASSQVAGESDTQYF	TGCGCCAGCAGCCAAGTAGCGGGAGAATCAGATACGCAGTATTTT
TRBV7-6	TRBJ2-2	TRBD2	few	CASSLRAGGPLPNTGELFF	TGTGCCAGCAGCCTCCGAGCGGGAGGACCGTTACCTAACACCGGGGAGCTGTTTTTT
TRBV18	TRBJ2-7	TRBD2	few	CASSPAGGYEQYF	TGTGCCAGCAGCCCAGCGGGAGGGTACGAGCAGTACTTC
TRBV19	TRBJ1-2	TRBD1	few	CASSSDRGRNGYTF	TGTGCCAGTAGTTCGGACAGGGGGCGGAATGGCTACACCTTC
TRBV27	TRBJ2-1	TRBD2	few	CASSSPWTSGTNEQFF	TGTGCCAGCAGTTCCCCCTGGACTAGCGGCACTAATGAGCAGTTCTTC